This T cell receptor beta chain was identified during a study of T cell clonality in common variable immunodeficiency. TCRdb keeps only in-frame clones here, not all; method: immunoSEQ multiplex PCR. The data show more than 30,000 clones, none appearing only once, with around 5.9% held by the ten largest. Trimming pared 3 bases from V and 5 bases from J, leaving 7 bases between. The CDR3 totals 13 residues. Germline values: CDR1 KGHDR, CDR2 SFDVKD. This clone was counted ten times or more. Its antigen is not known. The read halts 3 residues ahead of the CDR3 end, with the missing end drawn from the germline J gene. Each donor provided 5 to 8 ml of heparinized whole blood. Study-wide points: Fewer deletions and N-nucleotide insertions were reportedly seen in common variable immunodeficiency TCR beta sequences. CVID subjects shared fewer TCRbeta clones than healthy controls did.

The genes are TRBV24-1 and TRBJ1-5; D is possibly TRBD1 (5 bases). Sequencing was done on a sample of peripheral blood mononuclear cells. This TCR was sampled from a human donor with common variable immunodeficiency. The CDR3 bases that were read are TGTGCCACCAGTGATCGCAGGGATCAGCCC. This encodes CATSDRRDQP. In full, the CDR3 is CATSDRRDQPQHF.